The next 27 T cell receptor beta chains were all read from a single sample in a study of CXCR3-negative and CXCR3-positive naive CD8 T cells. Broader study findings: For CXCR3-positive naive cells, TRB CDR3s were more hydrophobic than those of CXCR3-negative naive cells.

Libraries were UMI-labeled 5' RACE TRB cDNA. TCRdb reanalyzed the 5' RACE reads, giving one entry per CDR3 protein sequence and no DNA. Found here are around 63,000 distinct CDR3 sequences; the top ten clones hold around 4.9%. Which antigens these TCRs recognize remains unknown. Source material: naive CXCR3+ CD8+ T cells from blood. The subset here: CD45RO-CCR7+CD27+CD95- naive CD8+ T cells expressing CXCR3 (TNR3+). The receptors come from a human donor in good health. Some clones in this sample may be carry-over from other donors' samples.

The chain couples TRBV7-2 to TRBJ1-2; TCRdb names TRBD1, which stays unverified in the absence of DNA. The CDR3 extends over 17 amino acids. CDR1 is SGHTA and CDR2 is FQGNSA in the germline V gene. The CDR3 sequence is CASSFSTRRGEVYGYTF.

The V and J genes are TRBV2 and TRBJ2-1; checking the TCRdb D call of TRBD2 is not possible without DNA. Germline-derived CDR1 and CDR2 are SNHLY and FYNNEI. This CDR3 spans 12 amino acids. This chain's CDR3 is CASPEGTSHMRF.

This chain uses TRBV6-4 with TRBJ2-3; TCRdb picks TRBD1, but there is no DNA to check that call. The CDR3 is 14 residues long. CDR1 and CDR2 (germline): MRHNA, SNTAGT. The CDR3 region is CASSPAGATDTQYF.

J is TRBJ2-5 and V is TRBV12-3 or TRBV12-4; no DNA is available, so the TRBD2 call from TCRdb remains unchecked. CDR3 length: 14 amino acids. The CDR3 here is CASRKVAGVETQYF.

This chain joins TRBV7-9 and TRBJ2-1; TCRdb lists TRBD1, though no DNA is available to test this call. The germline V gene encodes CDR1 SEHNR and CDR2 FQNEAQ (reference sequence). The CDR3 is 15 amino acids. CDR3 residues: CASSFTGTGVDEQFF.

CDR3 loop: CASSQGTGDIYGYTF. The chain uses TRBV4-2 and TRBJ1-2; TCRdb's D gene call, TRBD1, goes unchecked for lack of DNA. The length of the CDR3 is 15 residues. Germline V gene data show CDR1 as LGHNA and CDR2 as YNFKEQ.

CDR3 in amino acids: CASSSLSGTGIQPQHF. The rearrangement uses TRBV12-3 or TRBV12-4 and TRBJ1-5; the TRBD1 assignment by TCRdb is unverifiable without DNA. The CDR3 consists of 16 residues.

CDR3 sequence: CASSWVGGTDTQYF. The genes are TRBV6-5 and TRBJ2-3. Per germline, CDR1 MNHEY and CDR2 SVGAGI. The CDR3 spans 14 residues.

The V call is TRBV6-1, the J call TRBJ2-7; the D call from TCRdb, TRBD1, cannot be confirmed without DNA. The CDR3 is 13 residues long. The germline V gene has CDR1 MNHNS and CDR2 SASEGT. CDR3 amino acids: CASSGPGTDEQYF.

This rearrangement joins TRBV20-1 to TRBJ2-1; TCRdb's D call of TRBD1 is untestable without DNA. The CDR3 runs 16 residues. Germline V gene sequence: CDR1 DFQATT, CDR2 SNEGSKA (reference sequence). The CDR3 here is CSASDRDSVSYNEQFF.

The V and J genes are TRBV20-1 and TRBJ2-7. The CDR3 consists of 12 residues. Germline V gives CDR1 DFQATT, CDR2 SNEGSKA (reference sequence). The CDR3 region is CSARDTSYEQYF.

The chain carries TRBV12-3 or TRBV12-4 and TRBJ2-1; with no DNA, the TCRdb D assignment of TRBD2 cannot be verified. The CDR3 runs to 17 residues. CDR3 sequence: CASKAGTSGGAYNEQFF.

The V gene is TRBV29-1, the J gene TRBJ2-3. CDR3 length equals 15 residues. Germline values: CDR1 SQVTM, CDR2 ANQGSEA. The chain's CDR3 is CSVEDPLGKLDTQYF.

The V call is TRBV10-3, the J call TRBJ2-7. Germline lookup yields CDR1 ENHRY and CDR2 SYGVKD. The CDR3 runs to 15 residues. The CDR3 region is CAISEATGGSYEQYF.

The chain recombines TRBV28 with TRBJ2-1; TCRdb names TRBD1, which stays unverified in the absence of DNA. Germline-derived CDR1 and CDR2 are MDHEN and SYDVKM. The CDR3 covers 18 residues. CDR3 region: CASSLPPPDSHRLDEQFF.

This chain joins TRBV4-2 and TRBJ2-7; TCRdb outputs TRBD2, but without DNA this stays unchecked. The CDR3 is 15 residues long. The V gene's germline CDR1 is LGHNA and CDR2 YNFKEQ. The CDR3 reads CASSQDRGTSPEQYF.

The chain uses TRBV20-1 and TRBJ1-2; TCRdb calls TRBD1, which cannot be checked without DNA. CDR3 length: 11 residues. CDR1 and CDR2 from the germline V gene are DFQATT and SNEGSKA (reference sequence). This CDR3 reads CSATIQGAGTF.

The V call is TRBV12-3 or TRBV12-4, the J call TRBJ2-2. CDR3 length: 14 residues. The CDR3: CASSLGTNTGELFF.

J is TRBJ2-5 and V is TRBV4-1; as DNA is missing, the TRBD1 call by TCRdb cannot be tested. There are 15 residues in the CDR3. Germline V gives CDR1 MGHRA, CDR2 YSYEKL. The CDR3 sequence is CASSQVVGVGETQYF.

The chain uses TRBV7-8 and TRBJ2-6. From germline, CDR1 is SGHVS and CDR2 FQNEAQ. The CDR3 consists of 18 residues. The CDR3 is CASSLKRTPVSGANVLTF.

The rearrangement links TRBV29-1 to TRBJ2-7. The CDR3 is 12 amino acids. The germline CDR1 and CDR2 sequences are SQVTM and ANQGSEA. CDR3 amino acids: CSVEMSSYEQYF.

This chain connects TRBV9 to TRBJ2-7; no DNA is available, so the TRBD2 call from TCRdb remains unchecked. Germline CDR1 SGDLS, CDR2 YYNGEE. The CDR3 contains 13 residues. CDR3 residues: CASSVFGWDEQYF.

This chain connects TRBV29-1 to TRBJ2-2; TCRdb selects TRBD1, and the lack of DNA leaves this call unchecked. Looked up from germline, CDR1 is SQVTM and CDR2 is ANQGSEA. The CDR3 runs 14 residues. The CDR3 loop reads CSVEPGANTGELFF.

This chain's CDR3 is CASRLVTTGTSGRQSYEQYF. The chain links TRBV12-2 to TRBJ2-7; the TCRdb D gene call, TRBD2, has no DNA to confirm it. TRBV12-2 is listed as a pseudogene. This CDR3 has 20 residues.

The chain uses TRBV6-2 or TRBV6-3 and TRBJ2-5; TCRdb selects TRBD2, and the lack of DNA leaves this call unchecked. CDR3 length equals 16 residues. Germline values: CDR1 MNHEY, CDR2 SVGEGT. The CDR3 sequence: CASTLPMASPQETQYF.

The genes are TRBV27 and TRBJ2-2. Germline assignment: CDR1 MNHEY and CDR2 SMNVEV (reference sequence). The CDR3 loop spans 12 amino acids. CDR3 loop: CASSLVAGELFF.

The chain combines TRBV20-1 with TRBJ2-3; the D gene TCRdb calls, TRBD2, cannot be checked with no DNA. The CDR3 contains 17 residues. Germline V gene sequence: CDR1 DFQATT, CDR2 SNEGSKA (reference sequence). The CDR3 reads CSARAPPGGVYWDTQYF.